A single sample is the source of the 3 T cell receptor beta chains below, sequenced in a study of EBV T-cell therapy then PD-1 blockade in nasopharyngeal carcinoma. For these TCRs, the target antigens are not known. As to treatment: AdE1-LMPpoly-expanded autologous EBV-specific T-cell therapy followed by anti-PD-1 nivolumab. Repertoires were generated with immunoSEQ multiplex PCR, while TCRdb's copy carries only in-frame clones and drops some. Among 22,000 or so clones listed, approximately 80% were seen once. The sample in question was CD8+ T cells from blood, obtained at day -245 from a patient whose treatment included autologous EBV-specific T cells and nivolumab. The source of these receptors is a middle-aged man with nasopharyngeal carcinoma.

This chain links TRBV21-1 with TRBJ1-5; the table gives TRBD1 as D, unverified against the DNA. TRBV21-1 is a pseudogene. CDR3 length: 14 amino acids. For the CDR3, the DNA is TGTGCCAGCAGCATTACAGGGGGCCCTCAGCCCCAGCATTTT. It encodes CASSITGGPQPQHF.

This sequence joins TRBV7-8 and TRBJ2-7, with D perhaps TRBD2 (6 bases). Trimming left V 6 bases short and J 2 bases short, with 17 bases between. The V gene's germline CDR1 is SGHVS and CDR2 FQNEAQ. The CDR3 runs to 15 residues. In DNA form, the CDR3 reads TGTGCCAGCAGAAAGGGCGGGATGGGGCCCTACGAGCAGTACTTC. It codes for CASRKGGMGPYEQYF. The whole variable domain, filled in from reference TRBV7-8 and TRBJ2-7, reads GAGVSQSPRYKVAKRGQDVALRCDPISGHVSLFWYQQALGQGPEFLTYFQNEAQLDKSGLPSDRFFAERPEGSVSTLKIQRTQQEDSAVYLCASRKGGMGPYEQYFGPGTRLTVT.

This clone turned up a few times. The chain links TRBV7-3 to TRBJ2-3; 8 bases map to TRBD2. The CDR3 runs 14 residues. J was trimmed by 5 bases and V by 4 bases; bases with no gene match: 5. The V gene's germline CDR1 is SGHTA and CDR2 FQGTGA. This chain's CDR3 is CASSSGLGGDTQYF. DNA for the CDR3: TGTGCCAGCAGCTCGGGACTAGGGGGAGATACGCAGTATTTT. The whole variable domain, remainder taken from reference TRBV7-3 and TRBJ2-3, is GAGVSQTPSNKVTEKGKYVELRCDPISGHTALYWYRQSLGQGPEFLIYFQGTGAADDSGLPNDRFFAVRPEGSVSTLKIQRTERGDSAVYLCASSSGLGGDTQYFGPGTRLTVL.